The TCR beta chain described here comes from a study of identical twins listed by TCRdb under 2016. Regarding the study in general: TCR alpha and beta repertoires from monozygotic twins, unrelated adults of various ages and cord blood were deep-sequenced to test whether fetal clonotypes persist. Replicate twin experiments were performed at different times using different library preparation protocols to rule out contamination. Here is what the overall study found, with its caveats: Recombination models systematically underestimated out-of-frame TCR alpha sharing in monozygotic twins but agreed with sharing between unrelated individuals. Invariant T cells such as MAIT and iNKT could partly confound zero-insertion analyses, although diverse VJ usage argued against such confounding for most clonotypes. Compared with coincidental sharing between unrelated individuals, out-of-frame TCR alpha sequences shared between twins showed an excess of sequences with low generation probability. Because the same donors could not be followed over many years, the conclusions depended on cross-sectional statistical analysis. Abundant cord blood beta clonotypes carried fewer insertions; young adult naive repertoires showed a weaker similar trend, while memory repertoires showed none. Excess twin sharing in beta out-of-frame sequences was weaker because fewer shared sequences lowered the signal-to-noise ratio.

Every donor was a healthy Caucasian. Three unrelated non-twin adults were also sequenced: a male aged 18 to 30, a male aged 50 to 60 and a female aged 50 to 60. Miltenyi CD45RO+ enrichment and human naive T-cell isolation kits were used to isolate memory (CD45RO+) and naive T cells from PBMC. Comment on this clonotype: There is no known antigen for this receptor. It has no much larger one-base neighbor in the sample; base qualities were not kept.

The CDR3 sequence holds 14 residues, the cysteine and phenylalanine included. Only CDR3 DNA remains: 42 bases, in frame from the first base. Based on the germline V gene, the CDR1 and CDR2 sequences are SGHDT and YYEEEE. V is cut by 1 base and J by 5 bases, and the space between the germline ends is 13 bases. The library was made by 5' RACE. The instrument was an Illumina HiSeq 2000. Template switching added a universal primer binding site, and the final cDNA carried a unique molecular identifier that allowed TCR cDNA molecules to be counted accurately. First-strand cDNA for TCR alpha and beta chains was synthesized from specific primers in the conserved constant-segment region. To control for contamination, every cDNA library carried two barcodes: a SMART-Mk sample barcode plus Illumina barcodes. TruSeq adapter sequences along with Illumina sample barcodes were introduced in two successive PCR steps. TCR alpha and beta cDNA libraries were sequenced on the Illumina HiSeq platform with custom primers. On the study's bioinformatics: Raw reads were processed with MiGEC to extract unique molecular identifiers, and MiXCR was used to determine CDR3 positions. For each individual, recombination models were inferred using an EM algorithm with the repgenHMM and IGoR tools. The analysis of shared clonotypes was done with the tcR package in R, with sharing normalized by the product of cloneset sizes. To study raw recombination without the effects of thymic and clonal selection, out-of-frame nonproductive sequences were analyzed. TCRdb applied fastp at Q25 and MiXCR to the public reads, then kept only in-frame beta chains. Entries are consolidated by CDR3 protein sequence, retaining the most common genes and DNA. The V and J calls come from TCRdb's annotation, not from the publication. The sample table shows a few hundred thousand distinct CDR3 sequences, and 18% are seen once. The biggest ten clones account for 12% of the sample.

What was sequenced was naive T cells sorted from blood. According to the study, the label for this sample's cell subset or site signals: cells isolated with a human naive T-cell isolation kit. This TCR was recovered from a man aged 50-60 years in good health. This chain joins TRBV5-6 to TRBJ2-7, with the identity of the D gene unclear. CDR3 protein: CASSLSPQWDEQYF. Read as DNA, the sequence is TGTGCCAGCAGCTTGAGCCCCCAGTGGGACGAGCAGTACTTC.